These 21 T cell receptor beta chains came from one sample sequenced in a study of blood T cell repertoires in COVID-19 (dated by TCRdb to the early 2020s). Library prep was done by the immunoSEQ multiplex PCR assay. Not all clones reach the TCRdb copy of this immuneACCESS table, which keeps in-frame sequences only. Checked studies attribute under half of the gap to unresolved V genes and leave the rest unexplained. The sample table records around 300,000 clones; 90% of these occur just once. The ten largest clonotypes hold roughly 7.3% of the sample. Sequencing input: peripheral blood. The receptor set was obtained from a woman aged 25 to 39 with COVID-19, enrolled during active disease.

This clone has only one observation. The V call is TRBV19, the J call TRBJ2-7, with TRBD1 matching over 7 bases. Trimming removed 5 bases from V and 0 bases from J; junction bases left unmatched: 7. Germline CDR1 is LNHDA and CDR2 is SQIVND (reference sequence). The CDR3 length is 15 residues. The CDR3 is CASSARTGLSYEQYF. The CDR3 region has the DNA TGTGCCAGTAGTGCGAGGACAGGCCTCTCCTACGAGCAGTACTTC.

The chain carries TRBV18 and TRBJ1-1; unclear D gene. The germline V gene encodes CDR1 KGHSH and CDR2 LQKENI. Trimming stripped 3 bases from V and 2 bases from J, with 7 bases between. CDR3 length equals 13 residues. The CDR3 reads CASSPGINTEAFF. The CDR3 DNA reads TGTGCCAGCTCACCCGGGATAAACACTGAAGCTTTCTTT.

The CDR3 here is CASSSQGALRGYTF. The DNA for the CDR3 is TGTGCCAGCAGCTCACAGGGGGCGTTGCGCGGCTACACCTTC. The chain carries TRBV7-9 and TRBJ1-2; 9 bases line up with TRBD1. CDR3 length: 14 residues. The germline V gene encodes CDR1 SEHNR and CDR2 FQNEAQ (reference sequence). V shed 4 bases and J 8 bases; nucleotides not matched to a gene: 8.

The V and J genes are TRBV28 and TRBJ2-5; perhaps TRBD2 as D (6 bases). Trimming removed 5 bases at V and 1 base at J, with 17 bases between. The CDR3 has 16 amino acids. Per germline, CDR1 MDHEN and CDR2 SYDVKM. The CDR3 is CASSPLGGVLQETQYF. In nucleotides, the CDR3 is TGTGCCAGCAGTCCCTTAGGAGGGGTCCTCCAAGAGACCCAGTACTTC.

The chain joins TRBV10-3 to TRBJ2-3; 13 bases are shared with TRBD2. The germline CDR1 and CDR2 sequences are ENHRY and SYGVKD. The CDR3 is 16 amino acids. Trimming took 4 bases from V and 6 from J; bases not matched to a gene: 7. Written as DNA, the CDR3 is TGTGCCATCAGTGGGAGACTAGCGGGAGGCCCCGATACGCAGTATTTT. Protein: CAISGRLAGGPDTQYF.

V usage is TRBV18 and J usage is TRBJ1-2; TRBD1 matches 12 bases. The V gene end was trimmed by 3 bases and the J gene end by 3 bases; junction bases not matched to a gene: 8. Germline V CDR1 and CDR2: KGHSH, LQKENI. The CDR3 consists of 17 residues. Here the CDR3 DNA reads TGTGCCAGCTCACCCTACGCGGGACAGGGGGCCCACTATGGCTACACCTTC. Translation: CASSPYAGQGAHYGYTF.

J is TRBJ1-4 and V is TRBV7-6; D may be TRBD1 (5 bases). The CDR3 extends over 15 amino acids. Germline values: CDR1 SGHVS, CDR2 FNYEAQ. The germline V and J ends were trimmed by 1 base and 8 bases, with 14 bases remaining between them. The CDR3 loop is CASSLVGPGEEKLFF. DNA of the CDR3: TGTGCCAGCAGCTTAGTTGGCCCGGGGGAGGAAAAACTGTTTTTT. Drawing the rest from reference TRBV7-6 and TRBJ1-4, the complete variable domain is GAGVSQSPRYKVTKRGQDVALRCDPISGHVSLYWYRQALGQGPEFLTYFNYEAQQDKSGLPNDRFSAERPEGSISTLTIQRTEQRDSAMYRCASSLVGPGEEKLFFGSGTQLSVL.

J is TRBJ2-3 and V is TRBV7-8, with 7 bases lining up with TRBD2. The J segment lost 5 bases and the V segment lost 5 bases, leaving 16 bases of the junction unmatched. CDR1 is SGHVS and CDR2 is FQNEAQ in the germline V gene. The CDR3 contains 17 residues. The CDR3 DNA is TGTGCCAGCAGCCCAGGGCTGGGCGGGAGTCGGGGAGATACGCAGTATTTT. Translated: CASSPGLGGSRGDTQYF.

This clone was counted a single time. CDR3 sequence (DNA): TGCAGTGCTAGTGGGGGACACCTTGAAGCTTTCTTT. Its translation is CSASGGHLEAFF. J is TRBJ1-1 and V is TRBV20-1; D is possibly TRBD1 (6 bases). This CDR3 region has 12 residues. V was trimmed by 3 bases and J by 7 bases, leaving 12 bases between them. CDR1 is DFQATT and CDR2 is SNEGSKA in the germline V gene (reference sequence).

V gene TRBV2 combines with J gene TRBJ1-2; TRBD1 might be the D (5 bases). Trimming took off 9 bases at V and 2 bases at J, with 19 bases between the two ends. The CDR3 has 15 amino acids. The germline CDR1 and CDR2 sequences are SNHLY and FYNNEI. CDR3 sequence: CARGGQVVSNYGYTF. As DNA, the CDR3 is TGTGCCAGGGGGGGTCAGGTAGTTTCAAACTATGGCTACACCTTC.

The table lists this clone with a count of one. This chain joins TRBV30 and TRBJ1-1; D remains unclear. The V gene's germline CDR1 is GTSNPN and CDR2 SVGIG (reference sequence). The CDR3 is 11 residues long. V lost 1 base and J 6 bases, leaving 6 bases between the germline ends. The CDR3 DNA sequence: TGTGCCTGGAGTGGGAGTGCTGAAGCTTTCTTT. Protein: CAWSGSAEAFF.

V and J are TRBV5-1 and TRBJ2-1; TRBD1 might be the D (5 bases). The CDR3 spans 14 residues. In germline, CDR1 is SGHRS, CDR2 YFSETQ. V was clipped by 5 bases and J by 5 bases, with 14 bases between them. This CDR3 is CASSRLLGDNEQFF. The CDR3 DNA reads TGCGCCAGCAGTCGTCTCCTAGGGGACAATGAGCAGTTCTTC.

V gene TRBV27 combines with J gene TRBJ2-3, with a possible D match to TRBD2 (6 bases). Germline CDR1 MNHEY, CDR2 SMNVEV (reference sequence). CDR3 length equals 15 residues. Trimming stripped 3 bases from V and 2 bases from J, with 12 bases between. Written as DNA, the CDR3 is TGTGCCAGCAGTTTCCCCTGGCGGGACACAGATACGCAGTATTTT. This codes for CASSFPWRDTDTQYF.

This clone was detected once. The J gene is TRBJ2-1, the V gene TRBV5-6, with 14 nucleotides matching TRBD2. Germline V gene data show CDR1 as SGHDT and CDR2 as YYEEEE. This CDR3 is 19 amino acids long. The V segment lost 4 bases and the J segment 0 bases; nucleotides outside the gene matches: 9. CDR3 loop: CASSPTFGLAGGSYNEQFF. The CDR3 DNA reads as TGTGCCAGCAGCCCAACATTTGGACTAGCGGGGGGCTCCTACAATGAGCAGTTCTTC. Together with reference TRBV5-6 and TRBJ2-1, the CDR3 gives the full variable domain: DAGVTQSPTHLIKTRGQQVTLRCSPKSGHDTVSWYQQALGQGPQFIFQYYEEEERQRGNFPDRFSGHQFPNYSSELNVNALLLGDSALYLCASSPTFGLAGGSYNEQFFGPGTRLTVL.

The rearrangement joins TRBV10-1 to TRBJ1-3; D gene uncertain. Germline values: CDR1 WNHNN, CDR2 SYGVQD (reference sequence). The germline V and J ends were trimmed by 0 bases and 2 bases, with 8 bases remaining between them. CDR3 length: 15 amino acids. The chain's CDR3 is CASSESGGAGNTIYF. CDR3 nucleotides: TGCGCCAGCAGTGAGTCCGGCGGAGCTGGAAACACCATATATTTT.

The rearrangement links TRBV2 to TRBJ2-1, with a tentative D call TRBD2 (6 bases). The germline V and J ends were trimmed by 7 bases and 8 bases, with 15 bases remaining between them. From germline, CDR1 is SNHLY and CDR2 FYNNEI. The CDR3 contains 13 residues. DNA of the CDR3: TGTGCCAGCATCTCGGGAGTGCGGGATGAGCAGTTCTTC. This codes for CASISGVRDEQFF.

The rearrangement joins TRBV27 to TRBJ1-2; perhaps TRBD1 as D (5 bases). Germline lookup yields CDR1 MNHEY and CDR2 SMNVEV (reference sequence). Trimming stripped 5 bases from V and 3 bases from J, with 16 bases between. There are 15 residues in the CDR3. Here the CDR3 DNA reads TGTGCCAGCAGTGTTGAGGCTCAGGGCTACTATGGCTACACCTTC. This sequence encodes CASSVEAQGYYGYTF.

CDR3 sequence: CASSLFPGGWEQYF. CDR3 in DNA: TGTGCCAGCAGTTTGTTCCCGGGGGGTTGGGAGCAGTACTTC. This rearrangement joins TRBV27 to TRBJ2-7; 7 bases are a match to TRBD2. CDR3 length: 14 residues. With V trimmed by 3 bases and J by 7 bases, 9 bases remained unmatched. The germline V gene encodes CDR1 MNHEY and CDR2 SMNVEV (reference sequence).

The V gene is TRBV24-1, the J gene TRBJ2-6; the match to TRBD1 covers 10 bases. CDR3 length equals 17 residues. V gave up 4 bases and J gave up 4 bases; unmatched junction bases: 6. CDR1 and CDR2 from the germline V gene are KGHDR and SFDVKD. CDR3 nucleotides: TGTGCCACCAGTGAGGGGACAGGGGCTTACGGGGCCAACGTCCTGACTTTC. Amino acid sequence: CATSEGTGAYGANVLTF.

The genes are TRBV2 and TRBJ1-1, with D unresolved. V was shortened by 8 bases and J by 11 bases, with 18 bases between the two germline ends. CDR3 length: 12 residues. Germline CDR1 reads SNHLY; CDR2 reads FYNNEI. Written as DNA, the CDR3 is TGTGCCAGCCTTAGAGAGGGTAGTTTTGCTTTCTTT. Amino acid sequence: CASLREGSFAFF.

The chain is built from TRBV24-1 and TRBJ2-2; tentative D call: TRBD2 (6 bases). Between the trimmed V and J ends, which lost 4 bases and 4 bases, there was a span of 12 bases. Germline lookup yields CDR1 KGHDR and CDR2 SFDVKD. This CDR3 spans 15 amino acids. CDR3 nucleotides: TGTGCCACCAGTGACGGAGGGCGGTTCACCGGGGAGCTGTTTTTT. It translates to CATSDGGRFTGELFF.